The rows below give T cell receptor beta chains drawn from one sample of a study of cytomegalovirus exposure and HLA in healthy donors. Profiled with immunoSEQ multiplex PCR; TCRdb holds only in-frame clones, not every one. The listing contains roughly 82,000 clones. The sample comprised PBMCs. These receptors were obtained from a woman aged 55-75 years in good health and CMV-seronegative. The CDR3 runs from the conserved cysteine through the conserved F or W. D genes are given only for firm matches.

TGTGCCAGCAGTTACCCCGGGGCTAGCGAAGAGACCCAGTACTTC	CASSYPGASEETQYF	15	TRBV6-6	TRBJ2-5	.
TGTGCCACCTCCATCGGGTCCAGGGAGGGCAATGAGCAGTTCTTC	CATSIGSREGNEQFF	15	TRBV28	TRBJ2-1	TRBD2
TGTGCCTGGACCCCGACAGGTTTAGGGTATGGCTACACCTTC	CAWTPTGLGYGYTF	14	TRBV30	TRBJ1-2	.
TGTGCCAGCAGCCCGATTAGACTAGCGGGAGTCTACGAGCAGTACTTC	CASSPIRLAGVYEQYF	16	TRBV7-2	TRBJ2-7	TRBD2
TGTGCCAGCAGCCCCCCAACGGGTCGCGCCTACGAGCAGTACTTC	CASSPPTGRAYEQYF	15	TRBV5-4	TRBJ2-7	.
TGTGCCAGCAGCCAAGGACTAAACGAGCAGTACTTC	CASSQGLNEQYF	12	TRBV5-6	TRBJ2-7	.
TGTGCCAGCCGACGGGGGAGGGTCTCCTACGAGCAGTACTTC	CASRRGRVSYEQYF	14	TRBV6-5	TRBJ2-7	TRBD2
TGTGCCAGCTCGGACAGGGGCGGCACTGAGCAGTTCTTC	CASSDRGGTEQFF	13	TRBV2	TRBJ2-1	TRBD1
TGCGCCAGCAGCTCCTCGGCGGTTAATACTGAAGCTTTCTTT	CASSSSAVNTEAFF	14	TRBV5-1	TRBJ1-1	.
TGTGCCAGCAGTGAAATCACTAAGCCCGAGGATGGCTACACCTTC	CASSEITKPEDGYTF	15	TRBV6-1	TRBJ1-2	.
TGTGCCAGCAGTTCGACAGATAACTATGGCTACACCTTC	CASSSTDNYGYTF	13	TRBV28	TRBJ1-2	.
TGTGCCAGCAATTCGGACAGGTACGGAGAGACCCAGTACTTC	CASNSDRYGETQYF	14	TRBV28	TRBJ2-5	TRBD1
TGTGCCAGCAGTTTCCGTTACGAGCAGTACTTC	CASSFRYEQYF	11	TRBV28	TRBJ2-7	.
TGTGCCAGCAGCCGAGCACCGGCTAGAGATGAAAAACTGTTTTTT	CASSRAPARDEKLFF	15	TRBV7-6	TRBJ1-4	.
TGCAGCGTAGCTCCTGGCGGGAGGGAGACCCAGTACTTC	CSVAPGGRETQYF	13	TRBV29-1	TRBJ2-5	TRBD2
TGTGCCAGCAGTGAGACAGGCTCCATAACTTTCTCCTACGAGCAGTACTTC	CASSETGSITFSYEQYF	17	TRBV6-1	TRBJ2-7	.
TGTGCCAGCAGTGCCATAGCCATGAACACCGGGGAGCTGTTTTTT	CASSAIAMNTGELFF	15	TRBV6-1	TRBJ2-2	.
TGTGCCTGGAGGGAGGGGGGGGCGCGCGAGACCCAGTACTTC	CAWREGGARETQYF	14	TRBV30	TRBJ2-5	.
TGTGCCAGCAGTTCGGAACTAGGGTTTTCCTACGAGCAGTACTTC	CASSSELGFSYEQYF	15	TRBV27	TRBJ2-7	.
TGTGCCAGCAGCAAATTACACGGGACTAGCGTGTTGGGATACGAGCAGTACTTC	CASSKLHGTSVLGYEQYF	18	TRBV21-1	TRBJ2-7	.
TGTGCCAGCAGGGAGGACAGGGCTGGCTACACCTTC	CASREDRAGYTF	12	TRBV4-2	TRBJ1-2	TRBD1
TGTGCCAGCTCACCACAGCAAGACACTGAAGCTTTCTTT	CASSPQQDTEAFF	13	TRBV18	TRBJ1-1	.
TGTGCCAGCAGTTTCCCCGATCAGCCCCAGCATTTT	CASSFPDQPQHF	12	TRBV6-6	TRBJ1-5	.
TGTGCCAGCAGTTTAGAGGGGACAGGGTGGAGAGCTTTCTTT	CASSLEGTGWRAFF	14	TRBV28	TRBJ1-1	TRBD1
TGTGCCAGCAGTCGGACAGGGGGCGATCCCTATGGCTACACCTTC	CASSRTGGDPYGYTF	15	TRBV28	TRBJ1-2	TRBD1
TGTGCCAGCTCCCCGGGCGGGGAAAGCACAGATACGCAGTATTTT	CASSPGGESTDTQYF	15	TRBV4-2	TRBJ2-3	.
TGCGCCAGCAGCCTAACACCGGGGACAGGGGACTATGGCTACACCTTC	CASSLTPGTGDYGYTF	16	TRBV4-1	TRBJ1-2	TRBD1
TGTGCCAGCAGCTTACTGGCTAGCGGAGGCGGGGAGCTGTTTTTT	CASSLLASGGGELFF	15	TRBV7-9	TRBJ2-2	TRBD2
TGTGCCAGCAGCGAATACTTTTCAGAGACCCAGTACTTC	CASSEYFSETQYF	13	TRBV6-5	TRBJ2-5	.
TGTGCCAGCAGTCAGTTCGTGGGGACAGGGAACTATGGCTACACCTTC	CASSQFVGTGNYGYTF	16	TRBV7-8	TRBJ1-2	TRBD1
TGCGCCAGCAGCTTGGAGGTGACAGGTTCCTATGGCTACACCTTC	CASSLEVTGSYGYTF	15	TRBV5-1	TRBJ1-2	.
TGTGCCAGCAGTGAACCAGGGGGCGCGAGAAGCACCGGGGAGCTGTTTTTT	CASSEPGGARSTGELFF	17	TRBV6-1	TRBJ2-2	TRBD1
TGTGCCAGCAGGGACAGGGGGGTAACTAATGAAAAACTGTTTTTT	CASRDRGVTNEKLFF	15	TRBV2	TRBJ1-4	TRBD1
TGTGCCAGCAGACCACAGGGGGCTGCCAAAAACATTCAGTACTTC	CASRPQGAAKNIQYF	15	TRBV6-5	TRBJ2-4	TRBD1
TGCGCCAGCAGCTTGTTCGAGGGCGGCGAGCAGTACTTC	CASSLFEGGEQYF	13	TRBV5-1	TRBJ2-7	.
TGTGCCACCAGCAGAGACGGTTCCAACACCGGGGAGCTGTTTTTT	CATSRDGSNTGELFF	15	TRBV15	TRBJ2-2	.
TGTGCCAGCAGTAAGAACGGGAGGAGTATCGGATTTGCAGATACGCAGTATTTT	CASSKNGRSIGFADTQYF	18	TRBV27	TRBJ2-3	TRBD2
TGTGCCAGCACCGTGCTAGCGGGAGTGTACGAGCAGTACTTC	CASTVLAGVYEQYF	14	TRBV11-2	TRBJ2-7	TRBD2
TGTGCCAGCAGGGATCCGGGACTAGCGGGAGAAAATGAGCAGTTCTTC	CASRDPGLAGENEQFF	16	TRBV6-6	TRBJ2-1	TRBD2
TGCGCCAGCAGCCCCCCCAGGGGGCGCGGCTACACCTTC	CASSPPRGRGYTF	13	TRBV10-1	TRBJ1-2	TRBD1
TGTGCCAGTAGGCCCGTAGCGGGAGGGGGAGAGACCCAGTACTTC	CASRPVAGGGETQYF	15	TRBV19	TRBJ2-5	TRBD2
TGTGCCAGCTCATCACTAGCGGTCACAGATACGCAGTATTTT	CASSSLAVTDTQYF	14	TRBV18	TRBJ2-3	TRBD2
TGCGCCAGCAGGGAACTAGAACTGGGGAACTATGGCTACACCTTC	CASRELELGNYGYTF	15	TRBV4-1	TRBJ1-2	.
TGTGCCAGCAGCTTAGGACAGGGCGGGAACATTCAGTACTTC	CASSLGQGGNIQYF	14	TRBV11-2	TRBJ2-4	TRBD1
TGTGCCAGCAGCTACTGGACAGATACGCAGTATTTT	CASSYWTDTQYF	12	TRBV7-9	TRBJ2-3	.
TGTGCCAGTAGGGGACAGAACACAGATACGCAGTATTTT	CASRGQNTDTQYF	13	TRBV19	TRBJ2-3	TRBD1
TGTGCCAGCAGCCGGGACAGGGGGAACATTCAGTACTTC	CASSRDRGNIQYF	13	TRBV7-2	TRBJ2-4	TRBD1
TGTGCCACCAGCTTAGCGGGAGGGCCTGGGGTGGCCTACGAGCAGTACTTC	CATSLAGGPGVAYEQYF	17	TRBV15	TRBJ2-7	TRBD2
TGTGCCAGCAGCTCGACTAGCGGTTGGTACGAGCAGTACTTC	CASSSTSGWYEQYF	14	TRBV7-2	TRBJ2-7	TRBD2